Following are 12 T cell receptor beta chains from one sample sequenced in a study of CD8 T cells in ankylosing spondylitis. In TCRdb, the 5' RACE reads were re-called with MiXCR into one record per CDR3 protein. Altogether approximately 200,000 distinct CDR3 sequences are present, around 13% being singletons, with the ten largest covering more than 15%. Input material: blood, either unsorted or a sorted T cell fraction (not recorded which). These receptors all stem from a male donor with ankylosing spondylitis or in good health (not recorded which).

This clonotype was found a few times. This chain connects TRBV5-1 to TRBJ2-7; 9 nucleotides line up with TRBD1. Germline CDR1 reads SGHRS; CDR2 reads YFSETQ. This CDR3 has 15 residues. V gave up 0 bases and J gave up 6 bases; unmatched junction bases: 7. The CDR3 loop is CASSLEGTGTGEQYF. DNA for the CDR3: TGCGCCAGCAGCTTGGAGGGGACAGGGACTGGCGAGCAGTACTTC.

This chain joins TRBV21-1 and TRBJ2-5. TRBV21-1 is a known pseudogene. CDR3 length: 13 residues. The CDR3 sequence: CASITGAPGTQYF. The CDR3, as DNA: TGTGCCAGCATCACAGGGGCCCCAGGGACCCAGTACTTC.

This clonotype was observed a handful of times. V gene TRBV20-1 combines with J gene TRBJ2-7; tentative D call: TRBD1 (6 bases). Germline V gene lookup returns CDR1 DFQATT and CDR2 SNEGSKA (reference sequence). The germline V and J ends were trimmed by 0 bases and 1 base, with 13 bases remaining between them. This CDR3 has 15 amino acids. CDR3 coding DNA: TGCAGTGCTAGAGATGAGGACAGATGGTCCTACGAGCAGTACTTC. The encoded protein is CSARDEDRWSYEQYF.

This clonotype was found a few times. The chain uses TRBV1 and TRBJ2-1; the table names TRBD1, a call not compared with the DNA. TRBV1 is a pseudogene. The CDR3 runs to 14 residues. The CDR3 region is CTSSRGPLEDEQFF. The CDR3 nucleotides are TGCACCAGCAGCCGAGGACCCCTGGAGGATGAGCAGTTCTTC.

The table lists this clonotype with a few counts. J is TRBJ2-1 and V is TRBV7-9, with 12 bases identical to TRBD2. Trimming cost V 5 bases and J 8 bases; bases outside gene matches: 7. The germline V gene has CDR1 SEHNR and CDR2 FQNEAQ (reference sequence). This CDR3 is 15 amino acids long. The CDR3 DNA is TGTGCCAGCAGCCATTCACTAGCGGGAGGACATGAGCAGTTCTTC. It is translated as CASSHSLAGGHEQFF.

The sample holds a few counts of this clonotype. Here the CDR3 DNA reads TGTGCCACCAGTCCAGATGGGACTAGGAACACCGGGGAGCTGTTTTTT. Its translation is CATSPDGTRNTGELFF. The chain uses TRBV24-1 and TRBJ2-2; 8 bases fit TRBD2. V lost 6 bases, J lost 1 base, and 6 bases stayed unmatched. Germline V lookup: CDR1 KGHDR, CDR2 SFDVKD. This CDR3 has 16 residues.

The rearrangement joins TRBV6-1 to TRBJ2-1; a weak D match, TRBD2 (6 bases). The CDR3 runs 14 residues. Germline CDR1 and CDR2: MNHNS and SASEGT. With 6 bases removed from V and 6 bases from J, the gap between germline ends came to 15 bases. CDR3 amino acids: CASRSGLPGNEQFF. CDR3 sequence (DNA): TGTGCCAGCAGGTCGGGACTCCCGGGCAATGAGCAGTTCTTC.

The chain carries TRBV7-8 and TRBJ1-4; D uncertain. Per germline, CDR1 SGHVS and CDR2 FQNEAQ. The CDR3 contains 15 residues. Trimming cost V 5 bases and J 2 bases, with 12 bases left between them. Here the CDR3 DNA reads TGTGCCAGCAGCAGTTCCCGGTTCACTAATGAAAAACTGTTTTTT. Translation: CASSSSRFTNEKLFF.

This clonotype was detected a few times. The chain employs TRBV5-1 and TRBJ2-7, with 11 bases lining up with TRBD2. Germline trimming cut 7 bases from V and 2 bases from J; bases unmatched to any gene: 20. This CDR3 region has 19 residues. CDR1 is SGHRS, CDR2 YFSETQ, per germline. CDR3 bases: TGCGCCAGCTCCTGGGTCTCCGGGACTAGCGGAGCCCAGACCTACGAGCAGTACTTC. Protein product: CASSWVSGTSGAQTYEQYF.

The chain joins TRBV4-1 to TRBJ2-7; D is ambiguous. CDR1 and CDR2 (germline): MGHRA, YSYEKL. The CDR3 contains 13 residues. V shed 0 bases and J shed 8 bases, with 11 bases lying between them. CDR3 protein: CASSQEVATKQYF. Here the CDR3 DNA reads TGCGCCAGCAGCCAAGAAGTAGCTACCAAGCAGTACTTC.

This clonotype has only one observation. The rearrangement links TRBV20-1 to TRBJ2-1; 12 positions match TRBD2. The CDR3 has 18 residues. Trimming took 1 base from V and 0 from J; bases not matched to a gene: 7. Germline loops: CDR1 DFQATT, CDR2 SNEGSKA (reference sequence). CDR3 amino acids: CSARGRLAGVTSYNEQFF. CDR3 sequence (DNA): TGCAGTGCTAGAGGGCGACTAGCGGGAGTGACCTCCTACAATGAGCAGTTCTTC.

The CDR3 DNA reads as TGTGCCAGCATTCCCAGGGGGCCGGCCTACAATGAGCAGTTCTTC. It is translated as CASIPRGPAYNEQFF. This chain connects TRBV27 to TRBJ2-1; TRBD1 matches at 8 bases. Germline-derived CDR1 and CDR2 are MNHEY and SMNVEV (reference sequence). The CDR3 consists of 15 residues. Trimming took 7 bases from V and 2 from J; bases not matched to a gene: 7.